The present T cell receptor beta chain was sequenced within a study of T-cell reconstitution after alpha-beta-depleted transplantation in children. Construction of the TCRbeta library involved unique molecular identifiers. From the PCR reads, TCRdb called clonotypes with MiXCR, one entry per CDR3 protein. The sample has around 600,000 distinct CDR3 sequences; roughly 17% are singletons. The table lists this clonotype with many counts. Sample: PBMCs from the stem cell graft donor, taken from the stem cell graft. This sequence originates from a human donor who donated a stem cell graft to a child with acute myeloid leukemia.

In DNA form, the CDR3 reads TGTGCCAGCTACGACTACAAGTCAAGCTCCTACAATGAGCAGTTCTTC. Its protein is CASYDYKSSSYNEQFF. This chain joins TRBV12-3 or TRBV12-4 and TRBJ2-1; weak D call: TRBD2 (5 bases). The CDR3 has 16 residues. V lost 8 bases to trimming and J lost 0 bases, with 17 bases between them.